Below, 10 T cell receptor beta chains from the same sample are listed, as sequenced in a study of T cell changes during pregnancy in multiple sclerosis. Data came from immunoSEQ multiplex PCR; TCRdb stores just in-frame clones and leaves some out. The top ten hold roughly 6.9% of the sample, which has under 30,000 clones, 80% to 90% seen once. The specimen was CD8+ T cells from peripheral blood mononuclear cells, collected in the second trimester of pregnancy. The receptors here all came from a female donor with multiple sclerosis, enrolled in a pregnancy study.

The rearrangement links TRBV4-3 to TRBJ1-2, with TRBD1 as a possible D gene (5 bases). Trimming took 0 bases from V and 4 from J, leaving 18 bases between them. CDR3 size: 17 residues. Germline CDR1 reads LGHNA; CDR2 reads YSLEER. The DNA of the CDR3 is TGCGCCAGCAGCCAAGATTCCGAGGACACAATATTCTATGGCTACACCTTC. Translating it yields CASSQDSEDTIFYGYTF.

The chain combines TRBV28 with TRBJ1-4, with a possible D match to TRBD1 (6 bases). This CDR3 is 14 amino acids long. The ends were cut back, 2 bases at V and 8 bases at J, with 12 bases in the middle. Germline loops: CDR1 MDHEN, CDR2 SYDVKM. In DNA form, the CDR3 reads TGTGCCAGCAGTTTACCGGGACATTACGAAAAACTGTTTTTT. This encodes CASSLPGHYEKLFF.

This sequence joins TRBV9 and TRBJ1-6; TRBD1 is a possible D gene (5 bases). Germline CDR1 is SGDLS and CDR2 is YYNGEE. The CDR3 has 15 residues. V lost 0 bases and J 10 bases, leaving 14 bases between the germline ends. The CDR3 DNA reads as TGTGCCAGCAGCGTAGTCGCGGGGGAAGAGTCACCCCTCCACTTT. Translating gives CASSVVAGEESPLHF.

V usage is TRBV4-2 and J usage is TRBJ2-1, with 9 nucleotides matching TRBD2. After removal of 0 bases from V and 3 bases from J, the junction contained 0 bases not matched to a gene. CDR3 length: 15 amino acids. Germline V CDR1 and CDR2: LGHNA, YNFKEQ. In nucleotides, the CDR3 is TGTGCCAGCAGCCAAGAACTAGCGGGCTACAATGAGCAGTTCTTC. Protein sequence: CASSQELAGYNEQFF.

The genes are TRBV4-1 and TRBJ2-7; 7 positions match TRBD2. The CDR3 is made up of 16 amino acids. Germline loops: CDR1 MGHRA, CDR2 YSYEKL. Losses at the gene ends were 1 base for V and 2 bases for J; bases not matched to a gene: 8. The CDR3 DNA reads TGCGCCAGCAGCCAAGGGGCGGGAGACACCGCCTACGAGCAGTACTTC. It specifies CASSQGAGDTAYEQYF.

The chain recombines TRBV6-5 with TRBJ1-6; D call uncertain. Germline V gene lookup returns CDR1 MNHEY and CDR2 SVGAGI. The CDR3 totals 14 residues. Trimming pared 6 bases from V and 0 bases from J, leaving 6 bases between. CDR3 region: CASRISSYNSPLHF. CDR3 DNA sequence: TGTGCCAGCAGGATCAGCTCCTATAATTCACCCCTCCACTTT.

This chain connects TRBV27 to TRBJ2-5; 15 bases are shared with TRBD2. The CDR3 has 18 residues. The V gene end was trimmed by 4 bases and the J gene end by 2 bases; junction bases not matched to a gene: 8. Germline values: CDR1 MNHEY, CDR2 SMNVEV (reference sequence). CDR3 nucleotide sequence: TGTGCCAGCAGTTCTGGACTAGCGGGAGGGCCTGGGCAAGAGACCCAGTACTTC. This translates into CASSSGLAGGPGQETQYF.

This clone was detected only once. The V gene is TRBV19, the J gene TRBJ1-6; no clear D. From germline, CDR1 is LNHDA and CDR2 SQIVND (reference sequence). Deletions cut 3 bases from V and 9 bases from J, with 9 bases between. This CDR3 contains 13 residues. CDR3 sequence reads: CASSIIGGSPLHF. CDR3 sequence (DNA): TGTGCCAGTAGTATCATAGGAGGTTCACCCCTCCACTTT. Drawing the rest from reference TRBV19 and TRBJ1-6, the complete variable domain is DGGITQSPKYLFRKEGQNVTLSCEQNLNHDAMYWYRQDPGQGLRLIYYSQIVNDFQKGDIAEGYSVSREKKESFPLTVTSAQKNPTAFYLCASSIIGGSPLHFGNGTRLTVT.

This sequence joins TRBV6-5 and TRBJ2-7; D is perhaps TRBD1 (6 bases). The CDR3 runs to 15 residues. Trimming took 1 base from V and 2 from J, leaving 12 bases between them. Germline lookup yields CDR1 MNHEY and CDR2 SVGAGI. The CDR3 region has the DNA TGTGCCAGCAGTTACTACGCAGGGGCCCCCTACGAGCAGTACTTC. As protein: CASSYYAGAPYEQYF.

The CDR3 DNA sequence: TGTGCCAGCAGTTTGGCCCCAGAGGGATGGGAGACCCAGTACTTC. Translation gives CASSLAPEGWETQYF. The V gene is TRBV27, the J gene TRBJ2-5, with D perhaps TRBD2 (5 bases). Germline V lookup: CDR1 MNHEY, CDR2 SMNVEV (reference sequence). The length of the CDR3 is 15 residues. V was shortened by 3 bases and J by 5 bases, with 16 bases between the two germline ends.